The 24 T cell receptor beta chains below were found in one sample sequenced in a study of blood T cell repertoires in COVID-19. The method was immunoSEQ multiplex PCR; TCRdb's version includes in-frame clones alone and lacks a portion of them. The sample consists of 140,000 to 150,000 clones, about 88% of them appearing once. Sequencing was done on a sample of peripheral blood. These receptors came from a human donor in a cohort sampled during active COVID-19.

This clone was detected once. The chain links TRBV15 to TRBJ2-5; weak D call: TRBD2 (7 bases). Germline CDR1 LNHNV, CDR2 YYDKDF (reference sequence). V shed 1 base and J shed 4 bases, with 13 bases lying between them. This CDR3 comprises 15 residues. CDR3 DNA sequence: TGTGCCACCAGCAGAGGGGGAGGGGGGATAGAGACCCAGTACTTC. It encodes CATSRGGGGIETQYF.

The genes are TRBV19 and TRBJ1-4; 7 nucleotides line up with TRBD1. J gave up 4 bases and V 4 bases, and 6 bases lay outside the gene matches. Germline V gives CDR1 LNHDA, CDR2 SQIVND (reference sequence). This CDR3 is 15 amino acids long. The DNA for the CDR3 is TGTGCCAGTAGTACCCGGGGACAGATTAATGAAAAACTGTTTTTT. This gives the protein CASSTRGQINEKLFF.

This sequence joins TRBV7-9 and TRBJ1-1; 9 bases fit TRBD1. This CDR3 comprises 14 residues. The germline gives CDR1 SEHNR, CDR2 FQNEAQ (reference sequence). Trimming at V came to 3 bases and at J to 6 bases, leaving 5 bases not matched to a gene. Written as DNA, the CDR3 is TGTGCCAGCAGCTTGGGACAGGGTTTTGCTGAAGCTTTCTTT. Encoded protein: CASSLGQGFAEAFF.

This sequence joins TRBV6-6 and TRBJ1-1, with D possibly being TRBD1 (6 bases). Trimming took off 8 bases at V and 9 bases at J, with 19 bases between the two ends. The CDR3 runs to 13 residues. Germline CDR1 MNHNY, CDR2 SVGAGI (reference sequence). The CDR3 DNA is TGTGCCAGCGTTTTACTAGGACAGCCAAAAGCTTTCTTT. This codes for CASVLLGQPKAFF.

The V and J genes are TRBV27 and TRBJ2-7, with 11 bases matching TRBD2. V trimming: 6 bases; J trimming: 6 bases; junction bases outside the gene matches: 4. This CDR3 spans 13 amino acids. The V gene's germline CDR1 is MNHEY and CDR2 SMNVEV (reference sequence). DNA of the CDR3: TGTGCCAGCAGACTAGCGGGAGTGGGCGAGCAGTACTTC. Protein product: CASRLAGVGEQYF.

The chain links TRBV6-6 to TRBJ2-1; D unresolved. CDR1 and CDR2 from the germline V gene are MNHNY and SVGAGI (reference sequence). The CDR3 covers 12 residues. Trimming pared 0 bases from V and 9 bases from J, leaving 6 bases between. The CDR3, as DNA: TGTGCCAGCAGTTACTCGGAGCTTGAGCAGTTCTTC. Amino acid sequence: CASSYSELEQFF.

The V call is TRBV10-3, the J call TRBJ2-5; 8 nucleotides line up with TRBD1. The V segment lost 3 bases and the J segment 4 bases; nucleotides outside the gene matches: 1. The CDR3 spans 13 residues. Germline V gene sequence: CDR1 ENHRY, CDR2 SYGVKD. CDR3 sequence (DNA): TGTGCCATCAGTGATGGACAGGGAGAGACCCAGTACTTC. Protein product: CAISDGQGETQYF.

The CDR3 DNA sequence: TGTGCCAGCAGCTTGGGACAGGGGATCGGGGAGACCCAGTACTTC. Translation: CASSLGQGIGETQYF. This chain joins TRBV7-8 and TRBJ2-5, with 10 bases that match TRBD1. This CDR3 is built from 15 residues. The germline CDR1 and CDR2 sequences are SGHVS and FQNEAQ. V shed 3 bases and J 5 bases; nucleotides not matched to a gene: 6.

This clone was recorded once. This chain joins TRBV7-2 and TRBJ2-5; D unclear. Per the germline V gene, CDR1 is SGHTA and CDR2 is FQGNSA. V was pared by 1 base and J by 3 bases, with 12 bases between. The CDR3 covers 15 residues. The CDR3 sequence: CASSLGSGAKETQYF. CDR3 DNA: TGTGCCAGCAGCTTAGGGTCAGGCGCCAAAGAGACCCAGTACTTC. The full variable domain, completed using reference TRBV7-2 and TRBJ2-5, is GAGVSQSPSNKVTEKGKDVELRCDPISGHTALYWYRQSLGQGLEFLIYFQGNSAPDKSGLPSDRFSAERTGGSVSTLTIQRTQQEDSAVYLCASSLGSGAKETQYFGPGTRLLVL.

This clone was recorded only once. The V call is TRBV29-1, the J call TRBJ1-1; weak D call: TRBD1 (5 bases). The CDR3 is 12 amino acids. V was clipped by 7 bases and J by 10 bases, with 19 bases between them. CDR1 SQVTM and CDR2 ANQGSEA come from the germline V gene. The CDR3 sequence: CSAHFPGRGAFF. Here the CDR3 DNA reads TGCAGCGCCCATTTCCCGGGGCGGGGAGCTTTCTTT.

V and J are TRBV30 and TRBJ2-6, with D perhaps matching TRBD1 (5 bases). This CDR3 contains 12 residues. Between the trimmed V and J ends, which lost 0 bases and 16 bases, there was a span of 13 bases. CDR1 and CDR2 (germline): GTSNPN, SVGIG (reference sequence). CDR3 coding DNA: TGTGCCTGGAGTGTAACAGGTGGCCCTCTGACTTTC. Its translation is CAWSVTGGPLTF. The whole variable domain, filled in from reference TRBV30 and TRBJ2-6, reads SQTIHQWPATLVQPVGSPLSLECTVEGTSNPNLYWYRQAAGRGLQLLFYSVGIGQISSEVPQNLSASRPQDRQFILSSKKLLLSDSGFYLCAWSVTGGPLTFGAGSRLTVL.

In DNA, the CDR3 is TGTGCCAGCAGCTTAGCTTCGGAGGGGGCGACTTACGAGCAGTACTTC. This gives the protein CASSLASEGATYEQYF. The rearrangement links TRBV7-2 to TRBJ2-7, with D possibly matching TRBD1 (7 bases). The CDR3 is 16 residues long. V was trimmed by 0 bases and J by 4 bases, leaving 16 bases between them. Looked up from germline, CDR1 is SGHTA and CDR2 is FQGNSA. The full variable domain, its missing parts supplied by reference TRBV7-2 and TRBJ2-7, is GAGVSQSPSNKVTEKGKDVELRCDPISGHTALYWYRQSLGQGLEFLIYFQGNSAPDKSGLPSDRFSAERTGGSVSTLTIQRTQQEDSAVYLCASSLASEGATYEQYFGPGTRLTVT.

The chain combines TRBV7-8 with TRBJ1-3, with D perhaps matching TRBD1 (5 bases). The CDR3 totals 19 residues. Germline CDR1 SGHVS, CDR2 FQNEAQ. V lost 4 bases to trimming and J lost 0 bases, with 22 bases between them. For the CDR3, the DNA is TGTGCCAGCAGCTCTTCCGGCAGGGCCTCCTCTTTCTCTGGAAACACCATATATTTT. Translation: CASSSSGRASSFSGNTIYF.

This chain links TRBV7-2 with TRBJ2-2; a weak D match, TRBD2 (5 bases). The CDR3 runs 12 residues. CDR1 SGHTA and CDR2 FQGNSA come from the germline V gene. Trimming cost V 5 bases and J 5 bases, with 6 bases left between them. The CDR3 DNA is TGTGCCAGCAGCACGGGAACCGGGGAGCTGTTTTTT. As protein: CASSTGTGELFF.

CDR3 region: CASSLAGQGASDEKLFF. In nucleotides, the CDR3 is TGTGCCAGCAGCTTAGCCGGGCAGGGGGCGTCGGATGAAAAACTGTTTTTT. The genes are TRBV7-2 and TRBJ1-4; TRBD1 matches 8 bases. J was trimmed by 6 bases and V by 0 bases; bases with no gene match: 9. The CDR3 has 17 amino acids. CDR1 is SGHTA, CDR2 FQGNSA, per germline.

This sequence joins TRBV4-3 and TRBJ2-3, with 8 bases identical to TRBD2. This CDR3 is built from 16 residues. Losses at the gene ends were 0 bases for V and 1 base for J; bases not matched to a gene: 3. Germline CDR1 and CDR2: LGHNA and YSLEER. CDR3 nucleotides: TGCGCCAGCAGCCAAGAACTAGCGGAGGGCACAGATACGCAGTATTTT. It codes for CASSQELAEGTDTQYF.

The genes are TRBV6-1 and TRBJ1-5; D is undetermined. The CDR3 totals 13 residues. Trimming took 2 bases from V and 7 from J, leaving 9 bases between them. Germline V lookup: CDR1 MNHNS, CDR2 SASEGT. CDR3 protein: CASSENRGQPQHF. CDR3 nucleotide sequence: TGTGCCAGCAGTGAAAATCGAGGACAGCCCCAGCATTTT.

This clone appeared a single time. The chain employs TRBV14 and TRBJ2-2; a weak D match, TRBD1 (5 bases). V lost 4 bases, J lost 6 bases, and 9 bases lay in between. Germline lookup yields CDR1 SGHDN and CDR2 FVKESK. CDR3 length: 13 residues. CDR3 amino acids: CASSLRVSGELFF. For the CDR3, the DNA is TGTGCCAGCAGCCTCAGGGTGTCCGGGGAGCTGTTTTTT.

The genes are TRBV7-8 and TRBJ1-5; D is uncertain. Germline V gives CDR1 SGHVS, CDR2 FQNEAQ. V lost 1 base and J lost 7, with 14 bases in between. CDR3 length: 15 residues. The CDR3 coding sequence is TGTGCCAGCAGCTTAGATCGGGAGGTCGTGCAGCCCCAGCATTTT. Protein product: CASSLDREVVQPQHF.

The chain combines TRBV6-5 with TRBJ2-1, with 7 bases fitting TRBD1. Germline V gives CDR1 MNHEY, CDR2 SVGAGI. The J segment lost 6 bases and the V segment lost 8 bases, leaving 4 bases of the junction unmatched. This CDR3 comprises 12 residues. This CDR3 is CASRDRVNEQFF. The CDR3 coding sequence is TGTGCCAGCCGAGACAGGGTCAATGAGCAGTTCTTC.

The chain employs TRBV5-4 and TRBJ2-1, with 13 nucleotides matching TRBD2. The CDR3 is 16 amino acids. The V and J ends lost 6 bases and 7 bases, in that order; junction bases with no gene match: 10. Germline CDR1 and CDR2: SGHNT and YYREEE (reference sequence). In nucleotides, the CDR3 is TGTGCCAGCACCTTCTACGTGGGACTAGCGGGGAATGAGCAGTTCTTC. Translated, it gives CASTFYVGLAGNEQFF.

V is TRBV4-2 and J is TRBJ2-7, with 10 positions matching TRBD1. The germline V gene encodes CDR1 LGHNA and CDR2 YNFKEQ. The CDR3 has 16 residues. Unmatched junction bases numbered 9, after V lost 3 bases and J lost 4 bases. CDR3 residues: CASSQTGTGAVYEQYF. CDR3 DNA sequence: TGTGCCAGCAGCCAGACGGGGACAGGGGCCGTATACGAGCAGTACTTC.

The chain joins TRBV7-2 to TRBJ1-5; 7 positions agree with TRBD1. The V and J ends lost 2 bases and 4 bases, in that order; junction bases with no gene match: 8. CDR3 length equals 16 residues. CDR1 and CDR2 from the germline V gene are SGHTA and FQGNSA. The CDR3 DNA reads TGTGCCAGCAGCTTAAGTGGGACAGTTAGGAATCAGCCCCAGCATTTT. It specifies CASSLSGTVRNQPQHF. The full variable domain, completed using reference TRBV7-2 and TRBJ1-5, is GAGVSQSPSNKVTEKGKDVELRCDPISGHTALYWYRQSLGQGLEFLIYFQGNSAPDKSGLPSDRFSAERTGGSVSTLTIQRTQQEDSAVYLCASSLSGTVRNQPQHFGDGTRLSIL.

The chain is built from TRBV6-2 or TRBV6-3 and TRBJ1-6; the match to TRBD1 covers 8 bases. Per the germline V gene, CDR1 is MNHEY and CDR2 is SVGEGT. The J segment lost 10 bases and the V segment lost 1 base, leaving 9 bases of the junction unmatched. The CDR3 covers 16 residues. The CDR3 loop is CASSYFPGQEGSPLHF. In DNA, the CDR3 is TGTGCCAGCAGTTACTTCCCGGGACAGGAAGGCTCACCCCTCCACTTT.